One and the same sample provided the 7 T cell receptor beta chains below, sequenced in a study of blood T cells in healthy people across ages. A second roughly 7 to 12 cycle PCR used barcoded and J-beta primers. TCRdb fed the 5' RACE reads into MiXCR, producing one record per CDR3 protein. The sample contains 700,000 to 1,000,000 distinct CDR3 sequences, around two fifths of which appear only once. The sequenced sample consisted of blood. The receptor set was obtained from a man aged 60-69 years in good health.

As concerns this clonotype: One base away lies a much larger clone, so this may be a sequencing read error. V is TRBV29-1 and J is TRBJ2-4; the D gene is possibly TRBD2 (6 bases). This CDR3 has 14 amino acids. Germline CDR1 is SQVTM and CDR2 is ANQGSEA. CDR3 sequence reads: CSVEGQVGGSEQHF. The CDR3 DNA reads TGCAGCGTTGAAGGCCAAGTTGGGGGGAGCGAGCAGCACTTC. Full variable domain (missing parts from reference TRBV29-1 and TRBJ2-4): SAVISQKPSRDICQRGTSLTIQCQVDSQVTMMFWYRQQPGQSLTLIATANQGSEATYESGFVIDKFPISRPNLTFSTLTVSNMSPEDSSIYLCSVEGQVGGSEQHFGAGTRLSVL.

The V call is TRBV9, the J call TRBJ2-1, with a possible D match to TRBD1 (6 bases). The J call may be incorrect, as the DNA end agrees better with TRBJ2-7. Germline CDR1 is SGDLS and CDR2 is YYNGEE. The CDR3 totals 20 residues. CDR3 in amino acids: CASSVAPRSARGSSYNEQYF. The CDR3 DNA is TGTGCCAGCAGCGTAGCCCCACGTAGCGCCAGGGGAAGCTCCTACAATGAGCAGTACTTC.

This chain links TRBV27 with TRBJ2-6; D might be TRBD1 (6 bases). The CDR3 consists of 16 residues. Trimming left V 1 base short and J 3 bases short, with 10 bases between. CDR1 MNHEY and CDR2 SMNVEV come from the germline V gene (reference sequence). The CDR3 sequence: CASSLYRASGANVLTF. CDR3 DNA sequence: TGTGCCAGCAGTTTATACAGGGCTAGTGGGGCCAACGTCCTGACTTTC.

This chain joins TRBV7-2 and TRBJ2-1; 9 nucleotides match TRBD1. V lost 1 base, J lost 9 bases, and 13 bases stayed unmatched. The germline CDR1 and CDR2 sequences are SGHTA and FQGNSA. The CDR3 extends over 17 amino acids. The CDR3 here is CASSLEFPGQGIGEQFF. Written as DNA, the CDR3 is TGTGCCAGCAGCTTAGAGTTTCCGGGACAGGGTATTGGTGAGCAGTTCTTC.

The CDR3 DNA reads as TGCAGTGCTATGCTGGACCCGGCCCTCTACGAGCAGTACTTC. As protein: CSAMLDPALYEQYF. The chain combines TRBV20-1 with TRBJ2-7; D gene ambiguous. Germline-derived CDR1 and CDR2 are DFQATT and SNEGSKA (reference sequence). The CDR3 length is 14 residues. V was clipped by 4 bases and J by 3 bases, with 16 bases between them.

The chain uses TRBV7-9 and TRBJ2-7; D is ambiguous. The CDR3 has 14 residues. The V end lost 1 base, the J end lost 0 bases, and 7 bases lay between the germline ends. Germline V gives CDR1 SEHNR, CDR2 FQNEAQ (reference sequence). CDR3 coding DNA: TGTGCCAGCAGCTTAGACATATCCTCCTACGAGCAGTACTTC. It translates to CASSLDISSYEQYF.

As for this clonotype: Germline is not matched at one junction end, which may reflect a read error. The chain joins TRBV12-3 or TRBV12-4 to TRBJ1-6; 9 nucleotides agree with TRBD1. CDR3 length: 16 amino acids. The DNA for the CDR3 is TGTGCCAACAGTTCCCGCCACAGGGGGCGACCCTCACCCCTCCACTTT. Translating gives CANSSRHRGRPSPLHF.